The rows below give T cell receptor beta chains drawn from one sample of a study of cytomegalovirus exposure and HLA in healthy donors. Clones were sequenced by immunoSEQ multiplex PCR, and TCRdb holds only the in-frame ones, with some missing. This table has about 110,000 clones, under 80% appearing once. The material sequenced was PBMCs. These receptors came from a woman between 40 and 50 years old in good health and CMV-seropositive. Both conserved end residues are part of each CDR3. Fields, in order: CDR3 length, J gene, V gene, CDR3 protein.

15,TRBJ2-5,TRBV5-8,CASSSSLPGEETQYF
13,TRBJ2-7,TRBV29-1,CSVRTTSQYEQYF
16,TRBJ2-3,TRBV18,CASSRGPGGRADTQYF
15,TRBJ2-2,TRBV7-9,CASSLRFSGTGELFF
19,TRBJ2-1,TRBV5-8,CASSLDLLAGGSHYNEQFF
15,TRBJ1-2,TRBV11-2,CASSLGQPRGYGYTF
14,TRBJ1-3,TRBV4-3,CASSQGSSGNTIYF
19,TRBJ2-7,TRBV14,CASSQATGQEKIPNYEQYF
16,TRBJ2-5,TRBV2,CASSETRDRVLETQYF
16,TRBJ2-6,TRBV5-8,CASSLTGLTGANVLTF
16,TRBJ2-1,TRBV11-2,CASSLVGDFSYNEQFF
15,TRBJ2-7,TRBV9,CASSAGGGGTYEQYF
13,TRBJ2-5,TRBV7-9,CASSIGGIETQYF
14,TRBJ2-7,TRBV7-9,CASSFLMGRNEQYF
15,TRBJ2-7,TRBV4-1,CASSQPRTKGYEQYF
16,TRBJ1-5,TRBV7-8,CASSLRATAQNQPQHF
15,TRBJ1-2,TRBV6-6,CASSYSSGQDYGYTF
17,TRBJ1-6,TRBV18,CASSQVDQGADNSPLHF
15,TRBJ1-1,TRBV27,CASSFRGVGGTEAFF
15,TRBJ2-2,TRBV21-1,CASSPLEVNTGELFF
14,TRBJ2-7,TRBV11-3,CASSSGQGADEQYF
17,TRBJ2-7,TRBV14,CASSQTPGLAGVYEQYF
14,TRBJ2-1,TRBV5-1,CASSPRLSVDEQFF
15,TRBJ2-1,TRBV4-2,CASSQGLNSYNEQFF
14,TRBJ2-1,TRBV27,CASSLTGSGVGQFF
15,TRBJ2-2,TRBV29-1,CSVYNRGMNTGELFF
15,TRBJ2-1,TRBV11-2,CASSGLAGRYNEQFF
16,TRBJ1-2,TRBV27,CASSLLRGSAGYGYTF
14,TRBJ1-1,TRBV28,CASSPQGEATEAFF
15,TRBJ1-2,TRBV28,CASSFSQGRFYGYTF
15,TRBJ2-7,TRBV11-3,CASSLGSSRTYEQYF
13,TRBJ2-5,TRBV27,CASRTSGGAFQYF
14,TRBJ2-1,TRBV5-1,CATRTSGTYNEQFF
14,TRBJ2-5,TRBV5-1,CASRREMAQETQYF
17,TRBJ2-7,TRBV27,CASSLDPQYRAVHEQYF
15,TRBJ2-7,TRBV7-9,CSSSLVSGGDYEQYF
14,TRBJ1-1,TRBV7-6,CASSANRQNTEAFF
15,TRBJ2-7,TRBV2,CASSEAAGTGGEQYF
15,TRBJ2-7,TRBV5-1,CASSFLLAGVGEQYF
13,TRBJ2-3,TRBV29-1,CSVEQGSTDTQYF
15,TRBJ2-7,TRBV5-6,CASSAISNPYYEQYF
15,TRBJ2-7,TRBV19,CASSIRARAAYEQYF
9,.,TRBV20-1,CSASYEQYF
18,TRBJ2-3,TRBV2,CASSVPQWSSGITDTQYF
16,TRBJ2-1,TRBV15,CATSRAGTSGSGEQFF
13,TRBJ1-4,TRBV7-2,CASSRGLAEKLFF